A selection of T cell receptor beta chains follows, all from one sample in a study of Ad26.COV2.S vaccination and SARS-CoV-2 variants. Here immunoSEQ multiplex PCR was the method, and the copy in TCRdb shows in-frame clones only, minus some. The sample includes hundreds of thousands of clones, roughly 90% of them seen just once. This material consisted of peripheral blood, taken in a trial of Ad26.COV2.S vaccine versus placebo. The receptors shown here come from a person aged 18 to 59 who received the Ad26.COV2.S COVID-19 vaccine or a placebo. The CDR3 runs from the conserved cysteine through the conserved F or W. The D gene is left open where the match is weak. Rows give clone size only sometimes, using once, few, many, or a class for an expanded clone.

D: TRBD2
size: -
J: TRBJ2-1
V: TRBV9
CDR3: CASSGSGSMDDEQFF
DNA: TGTGCCAGCAGTGGTAGCGGGAGTATGGACGATGAGCAGTTCTTC

D: TRBD2
size: -
J: TRBJ2-7
V: TRBV4-2
CDR3: CASSLTGLAGSYEQYF
DNA: TGTGCCAGCAGCCTAACGGGACTAGCGGGATCCTACGAGCAGTACTTC

D: -
size: -
J: TRBJ1-2
V: TRBV2
CDR3: CASSNSGDWGDYGYTF
DNA: TGTGCCAGCAGTAACTCGGGGGACTGGGGGGACTATGGCTACACCTTC

D: -
size: -
J: TRBJ2-7
V: TRBV6-1
CDR3: CASSENRDLSYEQYF
DNA: TGTGCCAGCAGTGAAAACAGGGATCTCTCCTACGAGCAGTACTTC

D: -
size: -
J: TRBJ2-2
V: TRBV7-2
CDR3: CASSWRGQNTGELFF
DNA: TGTGCCAGCAGCTGGAGGGGACAGAACACCGGGGAGCTGTTTTTT

D: -
size: -
J: TRBJ2-7
V: TRBV4-1
CDR3: CASSQDRTGRDEQYF
DNA: TGCGCCAGCAGCCAAGATCGTACGGGAAGGGACGAGCAGTACTTC

D: -
size: -
J: TRBJ2-7
V: TRBV10-3
CDR3: CAISDSVNSYEQYF
DNA: TGTGCCATCAGTGACAGCGTAAACTCCTACGAGCAGTACTTC

D: -
size: -
J: TRBJ2-7
V: TRBV5-6
CDR3: CASTAGTFSYEQYF
DNA: TGTGCCAGCACGGCCGGGACCTTCTCCTACGAGCAGTACTTC

D: -
size: -
J: TRBJ2-1
V: TRBV4-3
CDR3: CASSQDRLTGREQFF
DNA: TGCGCCAGCAGCCAAGATCGCCTTACCGGAAGAGAGCAGTTCTTC

D: TRBD2
size: -
J: TRBJ2-3
V: TRBV2
CDR3: CASSGLAASTDTQYF
DNA: TGTGCCAGCAGTGGACTAGCAGCTAGCACAGATACGCAGTATTTT

D: -
size: -
J: TRBJ1-2
V: TRBV9
CDR3: CASSVLDTDYGYTF
DNA: TGTGCCAGCAGCGTATTAGACACTGACTATGGCTACACCTTC

D: -
size: -
J: TRBJ1-1
V: TRBV13
CDR3: CASSAEKNTEAFF
DNA: TGTGCCAGCAGCGCTGAAAAGAACACTGAAGCTTTCTTT

D: -
size: -
J: TRBJ1-1
V: TRBV9
CDR3: CASSPSPGVTEAFF
DNA: TGTGCCAGCAGCCCGTCCCCGGGGGTTACTGAAGCTTTCTTT

D: -
size: many
J: TRBJ2-7
V: TRBV28
CDR3: CASSKTAESSYEQYF
DNA: TGTGCCAGCAGTAAGACAGCCGAGAGCTCCTACGAGCAGTACTTC

D: TRBD1
size: -
J: TRBJ1-1
V: TRBV18
CDR3: CASSPRQGRNTEAFF
DNA: TGTGCCAGCTCGCCTAGACAGGGTAGGAACACTGAAGCTTTCTTT

D: -
size: -
J: TRBJ1-5
V: TRBV6-5
CDR3: CASSSRDANQPQHF
DNA: TGTGCCAGCAGTTCCCGGGACGCCAATCAGCCCCAGCATTTT

D: TRBD2
size: -
J: TRBJ2-7
V: TRBV10-3
CDR3: CAISGLAEGKQYF
DNA: TGTGCCATCAGTGGGCTAGCGGAGGGCAAGCAGTACTTC

D: -
size: -
J: TRBJ1-2
V: TRBV6-6
CDR3: CASSFSGFGYTF
DNA: TGTGCCAGCAGTTTCTCAGGGTTCGGCTACACCTTC

D: TRBD1
size: -
J: TRBJ2-6
V: TRBV9
CDR3: CASSARDRSRSGANVLTF
DNA: TGTGCCAGCAGCGCGAGGGACAGGAGTCGCTCTGGGGCCAACGTCCTGACTTTC

D: TRBD1
size: -
J: TRBJ2-1
V: TRBV10-3
CDR3: CAISNRGEQFF
DNA: TGTGCCATCAGCAACAGGGGCGAGCAGTTCTTC

D: TRBD1
size: -
J: TRBJ1-2
V: TRBV5-1
CDR3: CASNPTGRDGYTF
DNA: TGCGCCAGCAATCCGACAGGGAGGGATGGCTACACCTTC

D: -
size: -
J: TRBJ2-7
V: TRBV4-3
CDR3: CASGLRYREDYEQYF
DNA: TGCGCCAGCGGTTTACGTTACAGGGAAGACTACGAGCAGTACTTC

D: TRBD1
size: -
J: TRBJ1-6
V: TRBV19
CDR3: CASTFRDRLSPLHF
DNA: TGTGCCAGCACATTCCGGGACAGACTTTCACCCCTCCACTTT

D: -
size: -
J: TRBJ2-5
V: TRBV5-4
CDR3: CASSLGQQETQYF
DNA: TGTGCCAGCAGCTTAGGGCAGCAAGAGACCCAGTACTTC

D: -
size: -
J: TRBJ1-4
V: TRBV7-9
CDR3: CASSLRMGATNEKLFF
DNA: TGTGCCAGCAGCTTAAGGATGGGGGCAACTAATGAAAAACTGTTTTTT

D: TRBD2
size: few
J: TRBJ2-1
V: TRBV3-1/TRBV3-2
CDR3: CASSLEGASGYNEQFF
DNA: TGTGCCAGCAGCCTTGAAGGGGCTAGCGGGTACAATGAGCAGTTCTTC

D: -
size: -
J: TRBJ2-6
V: TRBV5-1
CDR3: CASSPANIRRAGANVLTF
DNA: TGCGCCAGCAGCCCAGCTAATATACGTAGGGCTGGGGCCAACGTCCTGACTTTC

D: TRBD2
size: -
J: TRBJ2-7
V: TRBV19
CDR3: CASSGTSVGEQYF
DNA: TGTGCCAGTAGCGGGACTAGCGTCGGGGAGCAGTACTTC

D: TRBD2
size: -
J: TRBJ2-3
V: TRBV28
CDR3: CASSLPLAGGADTQYF
DNA: TGTGCCAGCAGTCTACCACTAGCGGGAGGCGCAGATACGCAGTATTTT

D: -
size: -
J: TRBJ1-1
V: TRBV4-1
CDR3: CASSQDRDAEAFF
DNA: TGCGCCAGCAGCCAAGACAGGGACGCTGAAGCTTTCTTT

D: -
size: -
J: TRBJ1-5
V: TRBV18
CDR3: CASSPLGGESNQPQHF
DNA: TGTGCCAGCTCACCCCTAGGGGGAGAAAGCAATCAGCCCCAGCATTTT

D: TRBD1
size: -
J: TRBJ2-1
V: TRBV6-2/TRBV6-3
CDR3: CASSRRQGATLLSYNEQFF
DNA: TGTGCCAGCAGTCGGAGACAGGGGGCTACTCTTTTATCCTACAATGAGCAGTTCTTC

D: -
size: -
J: TRBJ2-7
V: TRBV2
CDR3: CASSETGEGEQYF
DNA: TGTGCCAGCAGTGAGACAGGGGAGGGCGAGCAGTACTTC

D: TRBD1
size: -
J: TRBJ2-7
V: TRBV2
CDR3: CASGGTGAEPYEQYF
DNA: TGTGCCAGCGGGGGGACAGGAGCAGAACCCTACGAGCAGTACTTC

D: TRBD1
size: -
J: TRBJ2-7
V: TRBV29-1
CDR3: CSVAGTGGYEQYF
DNA: TGCAGCGTTGCCGGGACAGGGGGCTACGAGCAGTACTTC

D: TRBD1
size: -
J: TRBJ1-5
V: TRBV28
CDR3: CASILSGGFNQPQHF
DNA: TGTGCCAGCATCTTATCAGGGGGCTTCAATCAGCCCCAGCATTTT

D: -
size: -
J: TRBJ1-5
V: TRBV7-9
CDR3: CASSPDSNQPQHF
DNA: TGTGCCAGCAGCCCCGACAGCAATCAGCCCCAGCATTTT

D: -
size: -
J: TRBJ1-6
V: TRBV9
CDR3: CASSGGENSPLHF
DNA: TGTGCCAGCAGCGGGGGGGAGAATTCACCCCTCCACTTT

D: TRBD1
size: few
J: TRBJ1-1
V: TRBV4-1
CDR3: CASSQEDRDLNTEAFF
DNA: TGCGCCAGCAGCCAAGAAGACAGGGACCTGAACACTGAAGCTTTCTTT

D: -
size: -
J: TRBJ2-1
V: TRBV11-2
CDR3: CASSPADSYNEQFF
DNA: TGTGCCAGCAGCCCAGCGGACTCCTACAATGAGCAGTTCTTC